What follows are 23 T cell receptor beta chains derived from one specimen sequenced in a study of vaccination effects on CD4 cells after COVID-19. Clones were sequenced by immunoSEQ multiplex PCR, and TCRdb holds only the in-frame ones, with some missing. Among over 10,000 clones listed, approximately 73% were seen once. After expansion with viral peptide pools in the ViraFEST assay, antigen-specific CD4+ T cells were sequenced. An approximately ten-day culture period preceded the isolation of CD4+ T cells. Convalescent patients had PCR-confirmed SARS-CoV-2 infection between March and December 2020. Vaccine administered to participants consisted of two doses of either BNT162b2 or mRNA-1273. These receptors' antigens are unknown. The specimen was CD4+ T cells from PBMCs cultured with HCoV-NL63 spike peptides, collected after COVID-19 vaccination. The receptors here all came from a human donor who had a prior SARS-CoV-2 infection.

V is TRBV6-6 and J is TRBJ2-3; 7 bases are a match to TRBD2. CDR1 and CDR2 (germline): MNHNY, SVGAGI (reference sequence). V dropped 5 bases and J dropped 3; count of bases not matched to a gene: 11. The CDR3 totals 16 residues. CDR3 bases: TGTGCCAGCAGTGGGCGGATGGGGGGGTGGACAGATACGCAGTATTTT. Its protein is CASSGRMGGWTDTQYF.

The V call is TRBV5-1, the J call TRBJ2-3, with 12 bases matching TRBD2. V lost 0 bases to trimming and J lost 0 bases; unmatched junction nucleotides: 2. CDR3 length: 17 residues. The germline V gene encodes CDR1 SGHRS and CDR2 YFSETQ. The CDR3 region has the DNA TGCGCCAGCAGCTTGGGGACTAGCGGGACTAGCACAGATACGCAGTATTTT. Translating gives CASSLGTSGTSTDTQYF.

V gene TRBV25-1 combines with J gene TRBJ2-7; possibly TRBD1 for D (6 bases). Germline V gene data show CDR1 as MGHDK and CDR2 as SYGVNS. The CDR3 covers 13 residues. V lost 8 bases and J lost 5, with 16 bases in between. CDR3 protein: CASHGQFTHEQYF. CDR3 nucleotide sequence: TGTGCCAGCCATGGACAGTTTACTCACGAGCAGTACTTC.

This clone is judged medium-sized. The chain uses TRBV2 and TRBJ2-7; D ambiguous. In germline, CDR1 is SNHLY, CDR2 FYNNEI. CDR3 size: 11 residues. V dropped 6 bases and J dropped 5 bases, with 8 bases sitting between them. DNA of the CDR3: TGTGCCAGCAGCCCCTACCACGAGCAGTACTTC. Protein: CASSPYHEQYF.

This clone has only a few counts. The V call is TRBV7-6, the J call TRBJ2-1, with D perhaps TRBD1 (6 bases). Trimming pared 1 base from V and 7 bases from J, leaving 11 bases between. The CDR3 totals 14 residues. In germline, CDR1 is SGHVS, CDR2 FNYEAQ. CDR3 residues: CASSLVTGKNEQFF. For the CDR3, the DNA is TGTGCCAGCAGCTTAGTAACAGGGAAGAATGAGCAGTTCTTC.

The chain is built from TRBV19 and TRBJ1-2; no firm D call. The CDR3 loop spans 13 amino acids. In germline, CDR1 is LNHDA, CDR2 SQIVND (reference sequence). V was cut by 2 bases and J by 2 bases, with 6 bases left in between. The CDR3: CASSIRVNYGYTF. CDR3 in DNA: TGTGCCAGTAGTATACGTGTAAACTATGGCTACACCTTC.

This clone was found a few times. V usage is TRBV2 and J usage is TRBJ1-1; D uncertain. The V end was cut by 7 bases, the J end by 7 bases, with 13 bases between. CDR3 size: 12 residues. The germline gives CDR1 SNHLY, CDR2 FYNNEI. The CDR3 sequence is CASNPLSLEAFF. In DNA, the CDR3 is TGTGCCAGCAACCCTCTGAGTCTTGAAGCTTTCTTT.

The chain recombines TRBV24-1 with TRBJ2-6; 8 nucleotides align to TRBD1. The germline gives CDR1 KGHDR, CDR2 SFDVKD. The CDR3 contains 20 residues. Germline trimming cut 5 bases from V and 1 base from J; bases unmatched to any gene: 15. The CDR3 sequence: CATSGGGSQRTGSGANVLTF. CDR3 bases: TGTGCCACCAGTGGTGGGGGGTCGCAGCGGACAGGGTCTGGGGCCAACGTCCTGACTTTC.

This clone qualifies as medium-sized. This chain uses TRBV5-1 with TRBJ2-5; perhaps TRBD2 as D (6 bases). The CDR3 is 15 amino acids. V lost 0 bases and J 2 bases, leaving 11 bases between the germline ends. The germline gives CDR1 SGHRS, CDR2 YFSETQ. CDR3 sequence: CASSLDAGPQETQYF. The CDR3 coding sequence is TGCGCCAGCAGCTTGGATGCGGGACCGCAAGAGACCCAGTACTTC.

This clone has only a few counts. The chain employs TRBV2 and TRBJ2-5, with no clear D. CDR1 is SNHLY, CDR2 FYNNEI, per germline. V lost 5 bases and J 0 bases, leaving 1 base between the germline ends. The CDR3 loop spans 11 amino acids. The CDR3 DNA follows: TGTGCCAGCAGTTACCAAGAGACCCAGTACTTC. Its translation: CASSYQETQYF.

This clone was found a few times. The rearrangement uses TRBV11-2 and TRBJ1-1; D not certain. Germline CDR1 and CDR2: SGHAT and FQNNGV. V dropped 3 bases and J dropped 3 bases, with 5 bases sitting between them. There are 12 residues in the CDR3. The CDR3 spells CASSFTDTEAFF. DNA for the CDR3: TGTGCCAGCAGCTTCACGGACACTGAAGCTTTCTTT.

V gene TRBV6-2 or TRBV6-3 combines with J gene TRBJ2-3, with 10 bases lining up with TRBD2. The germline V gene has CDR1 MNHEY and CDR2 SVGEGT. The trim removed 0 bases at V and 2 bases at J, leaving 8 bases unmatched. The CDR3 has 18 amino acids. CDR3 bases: TGTGCCAGCAGTTACTCCGGGCTAGCGGGAGTCTTCACAGATACGCAGTATTTT. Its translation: CASSYSGLAGVFTDTQYF.

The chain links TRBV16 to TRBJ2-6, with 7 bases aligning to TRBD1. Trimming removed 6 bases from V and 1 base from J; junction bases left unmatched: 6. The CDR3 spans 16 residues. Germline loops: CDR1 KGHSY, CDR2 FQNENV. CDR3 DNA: TGTGCCAGCAGACCCAGACAGGGTTCTGGGGCCAACGTCCTGACTTTC. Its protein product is CASRPRQGSGANVLTF.

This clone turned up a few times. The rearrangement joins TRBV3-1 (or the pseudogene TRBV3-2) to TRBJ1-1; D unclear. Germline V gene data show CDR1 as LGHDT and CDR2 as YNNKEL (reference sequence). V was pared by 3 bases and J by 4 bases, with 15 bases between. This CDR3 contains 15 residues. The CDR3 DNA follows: TGTGCCAGCAGCCACTGGACGGGTCAAAGCACTGAAGCTTTCTTT. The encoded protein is CASSHWTGQSTEAFF.

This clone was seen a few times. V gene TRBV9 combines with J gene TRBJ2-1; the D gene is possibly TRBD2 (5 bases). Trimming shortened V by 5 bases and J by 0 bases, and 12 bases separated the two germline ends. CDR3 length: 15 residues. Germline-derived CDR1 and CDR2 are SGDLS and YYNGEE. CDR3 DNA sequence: TGTGCCAGCAGTGGTCTGAGGGACTCCTACAATGAGCAGTTCTTC. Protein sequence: CASSGLRDSYNEQFF.

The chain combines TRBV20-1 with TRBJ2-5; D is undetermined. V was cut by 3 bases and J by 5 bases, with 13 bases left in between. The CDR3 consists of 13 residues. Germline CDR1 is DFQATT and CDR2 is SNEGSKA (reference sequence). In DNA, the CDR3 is TGCAGTGCTAGTATGACCGGATGGGAGACCCAGTACTTC. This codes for CSASMTGWETQYF.

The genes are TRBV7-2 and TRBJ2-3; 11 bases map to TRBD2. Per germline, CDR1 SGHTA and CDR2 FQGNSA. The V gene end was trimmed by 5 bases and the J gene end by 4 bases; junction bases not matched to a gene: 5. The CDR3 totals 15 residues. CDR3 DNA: TGTGCCAGCAGCAAACTAGCGGGAGTCCCAGATACGCAGTATTTT. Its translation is CASSKLAGVPDTQYF.

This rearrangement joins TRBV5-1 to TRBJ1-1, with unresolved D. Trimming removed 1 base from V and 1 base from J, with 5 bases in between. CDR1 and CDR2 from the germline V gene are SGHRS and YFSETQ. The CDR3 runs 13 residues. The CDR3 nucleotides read TGCGCCAGCAGCTTGAGGAGGAACACTGAAGCTTTCTTT. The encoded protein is CASSLRRNTEAFF.

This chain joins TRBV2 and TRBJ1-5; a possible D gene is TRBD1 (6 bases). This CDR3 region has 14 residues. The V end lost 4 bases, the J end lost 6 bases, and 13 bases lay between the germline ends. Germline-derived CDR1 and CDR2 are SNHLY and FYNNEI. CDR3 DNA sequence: TGTGCCAGCAGTGGTAGGGGGGCCGGTCAGCCCCAGCATTTT. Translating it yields CASSGRGAGQPQHF.

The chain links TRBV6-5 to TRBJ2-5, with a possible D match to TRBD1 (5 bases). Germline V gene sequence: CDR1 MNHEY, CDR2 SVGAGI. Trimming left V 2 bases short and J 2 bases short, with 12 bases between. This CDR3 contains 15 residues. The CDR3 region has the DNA TGTGCCAGCAGTTACGGGGCCGTCGGTCAAGAGACCCAGTACTTC. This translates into CASSYGAVGQETQYF.

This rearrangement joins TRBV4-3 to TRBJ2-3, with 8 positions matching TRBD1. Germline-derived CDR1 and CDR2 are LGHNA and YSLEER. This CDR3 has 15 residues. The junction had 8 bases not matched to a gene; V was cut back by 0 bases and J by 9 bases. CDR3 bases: TGCGCCAGCAGCCAAGATTCTTCAGGGGGCGTCACGCAGTATTTT. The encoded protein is CASSQDSSGGVTQYF.

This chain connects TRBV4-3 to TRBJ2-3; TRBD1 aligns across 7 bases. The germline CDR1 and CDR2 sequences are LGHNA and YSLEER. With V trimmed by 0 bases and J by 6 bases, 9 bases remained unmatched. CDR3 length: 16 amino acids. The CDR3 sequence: CASSQDAETGKDTQYF. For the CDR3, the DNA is TGCGCCAGCAGCCAAGACGCCGAGACAGGGAAGGATACGCAGTATTTT.

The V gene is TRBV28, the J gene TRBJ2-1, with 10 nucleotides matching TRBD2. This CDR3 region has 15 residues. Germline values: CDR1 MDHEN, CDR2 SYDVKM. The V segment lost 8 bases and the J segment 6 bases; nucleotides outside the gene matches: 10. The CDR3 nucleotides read TGTGCCAGCCGAACCGGGGAGCGGGAGGGCAATGAGCAGTTCTTC. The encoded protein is CASRTGEREGNEQFF.